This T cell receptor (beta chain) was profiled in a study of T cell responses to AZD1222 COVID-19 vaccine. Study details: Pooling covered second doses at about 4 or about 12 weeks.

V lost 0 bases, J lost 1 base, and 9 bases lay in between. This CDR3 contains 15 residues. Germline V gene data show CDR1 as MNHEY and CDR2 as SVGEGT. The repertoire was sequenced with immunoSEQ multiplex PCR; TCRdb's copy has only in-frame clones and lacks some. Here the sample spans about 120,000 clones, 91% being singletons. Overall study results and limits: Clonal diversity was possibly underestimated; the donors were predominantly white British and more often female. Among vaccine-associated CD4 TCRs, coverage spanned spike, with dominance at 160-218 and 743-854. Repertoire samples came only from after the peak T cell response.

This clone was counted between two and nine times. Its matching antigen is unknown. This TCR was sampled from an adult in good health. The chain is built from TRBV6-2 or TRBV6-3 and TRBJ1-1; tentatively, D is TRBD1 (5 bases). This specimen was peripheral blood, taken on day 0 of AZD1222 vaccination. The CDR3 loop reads CASSYSGPPNTEAFF. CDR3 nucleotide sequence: TGTGCCAGCAGTTACTCGGGACCACCGAACACTGAAGCTTTCTTT.